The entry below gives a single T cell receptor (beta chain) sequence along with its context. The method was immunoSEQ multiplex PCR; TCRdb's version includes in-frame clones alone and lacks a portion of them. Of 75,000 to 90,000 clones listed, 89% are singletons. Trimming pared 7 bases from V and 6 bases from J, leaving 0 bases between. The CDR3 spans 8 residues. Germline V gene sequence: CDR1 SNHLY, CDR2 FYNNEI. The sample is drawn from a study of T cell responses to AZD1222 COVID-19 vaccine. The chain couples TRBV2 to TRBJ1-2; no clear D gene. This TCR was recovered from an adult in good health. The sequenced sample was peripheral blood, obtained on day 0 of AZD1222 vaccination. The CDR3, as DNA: TGTGCCAGCAATGGCTACACCTTC. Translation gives CASNGYTF. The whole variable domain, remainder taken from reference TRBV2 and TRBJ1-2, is EPEVTQTPSHQVTQMGQEVILRCVPISNHLYFYWYRQILGQKVEFLVSFYNNEISEKSEIFDDQFSVERPDGSNFTLKIRSTKLEDSAMYFCASNGYTFGSGTRLTVV.